The next 31 T cell receptor beta chains were all read from a single sample in a study of blood T cell repertoires in COVID-19. Sequenced by immunoSEQ multiplex PCR; TCRdb stores in-frame clones only, minus some. The sample lists fewer than 250,000 clones, over 70% occurring once. The sequenced sample was PBMCs or T cells enriched from blood (not recorded which). These receptor sequences come from a woman in her 30s who had been exposed to COVID-19.

This chain joins TRBV5-1 and TRBJ1-2; 8 bases are a match to TRBD1. Trimming removed 4 bases from V and 8 bases from J; junction bases left unmatched: 19. The germline V gene encodes CDR1 SGHRS and CDR2 YFSETQ. The CDR3 loop spans 17 amino acids. The CDR3 DNA reads TGCGCCAGCAGCGCACCAAGGACAGGGAATAGCCGCCCGGGCTACACCTTC. Translation gives CASSAPRTGNSRPGYTF.

The chain combines TRBV5-4 with TRBJ2-3, with 10 bases aligning to TRBD1. CDR1 and CDR2 from the germline V gene are SGHNT and YYREEE (reference sequence). V shed 4 bases, J shed 2 bases, and the junction held 1 base outside the gene matches. The CDR3 runs to 14 residues. The CDR3 nucleotides are TGTGCCAGCAGCGGACAGGGGGTCACAGATACGCAGTATTTT. Protein product: CASSGQGVTDTQYF.

This clone was detected once. The rearrangement joins TRBV27 to TRBJ2-3; 10 bases are a match to TRBD2. The junction had 10 bases not matched to a gene; V was cut back by 4 bases and J by 3 bases. This CDR3 is built from 17 residues. Germline CDR1 is MNHEY and CDR2 is SMNVEV (reference sequence). The CDR3 loop reads CASSSHLRTSGTDTQYF. In DNA form, the CDR3 reads TGTGCCAGCAGTTCACATCTCAGGACTAGCGGTACAGATACGCAGTATTTT.

The V call is TRBV9, the J call TRBJ2-1, with 10 nucleotides matching TRBD2. The CDR3 has 16 amino acids. Germline values: CDR1 SGDLS, CDR2 YYNGEE. The V segment lost 3 bases and the J segment 7 bases; nucleotides outside the gene matches: 10. The CDR3 spells CASSGVASGSWNEQFF. For the CDR3, the DNA is TGTGCCAGCAGCGGAGTAGCTAGCGGGAGCTGGAATGAGCAGTTCTTC.

V usage is TRBV5-4 and J usage is TRBJ1-5; 8 bases are shared with TRBD1. V gave up 4 bases and J gave up 6 bases; unmatched junction bases: 3. The germline gives CDR1 SGHNT, CDR2 YYREEE (reference sequence). The CDR3 is 13 residues long. CDR3 sequence: CASSDRGGQPQHF. DNA of the CDR3: TGTGCCAGCAGCGACAGGGGTGGTCAGCCCCAGCATTTT.

The V gene is TRBV6-5, the J gene TRBJ2-2; 14 nucleotides line up with TRBD2. V gave up 8 bases and J gave up 7 bases; unmatched junction bases: 3. The V gene's germline CDR1 is MNHEY and CDR2 SVGAGI. This CDR3 has 14 residues. CDR3 bases: TGTGCCAGCCTGGGACTAGCGGGAGTCGGGGAGCTGTTTTTT. Translated, it gives CASLGLAGVGELFF.

A few counts support this clone. One base away lies a much larger clone, so this may be a sequencing read error. Other nucleotide sequences in the sample specify the same CDR3. The chain carries TRBV6-1 and TRBJ2-7; TRBD2 matches 11 bases. The germline V gene has CDR1 MNHNS and CDR2 SASEGT. The CDR3 covers 14 residues. J lost 3 bases, V lost 3 bases, and 1 base had no gene match. CDR3: CASSDGTSGYEQYF. The CDR3 coding sequence is TGTGCCAGCAGTGACGGGACTAGCGGCTACGAGCAGTACTTC.

This clone was detected a few times. The gene calls are TRBV30 and TRBJ2-7; no reliable D call. Germline CDR1 GTSNPN, CDR2 SVGIG (reference sequence). Between the trimmed V and J ends, which lost 7 bases and 2 bases, there was a span of 15 bases. The CDR3 totals 13 residues. The CDR3 DNA follows: TGTGCCTTCCACTCCGGGTTGACCTACGAGCAGTACTTC. Encoded protein: CAFHSGLTYEQYF.

This chain connects TRBV27 to TRBJ1-1; D gene ambiguous. CDR1 is MNHEY and CDR2 is SMNVEV in the germline V gene (reference sequence). Between the trimmed V and J ends, which lost 3 bases and 1 base, there was a span of 6 bases. CDR3 size: 13 residues. CDR3 DNA sequence: TGTGCCAGCAGTTTGGAGTCGAACACTGAAGCTTTCTTT. Amino acid sequence: CASSLESNTEAFF.

The chain uses TRBV3-1 (or the pseudogene TRBV3-2) and TRBJ2-3; tentatively, D is TRBD2 (5 bases). Germline CDR1 and CDR2: LGHDT and YNNKEL (reference sequence). V was pared by 4 bases and J by 5 bases, with 13 bases between. This CDR3 spans 14 amino acids. Here the CDR3 DNA reads TGTGCCAGCAGCCCGTTTAGAGCGGTAGATACGCAGTATTTT. It is translated as CASSPFRAVDTQYF.

The chain employs TRBV19 and TRBJ2-2; TRBD2 aligns across 7 bases. In germline, CDR1 is LNHDA, CDR2 SQIVND (reference sequence). J lost 4 bases, V lost 7 bases, and 12 bases had no gene match. This CDR3 is built from 16 residues. The CDR3 nucleotides read TGTGCCAGTATTTCATGGGCGGGAGCAACCACCGGGGAGCTGTTTTTT. Amino acids: CASISWAGATTGELFF.

The V call is TRBV10-1, the J call TRBJ2-7; 11 bases align to TRBD2. The CDR3 is made up of 14 amino acids. The V segment lost 4 bases and the J segment 2 bases; nucleotides outside the gene matches: 1. In germline, CDR1 is WNHNN, CDR2 SYGVQD (reference sequence). CDR3 region: CASSGLAGTYEQYF. CDR3 coding DNA: TGCGCCAGCAGTGGACTAGCGGGAACCTACGAGCAGTACTTC.

The chain is built from TRBV11-2 and TRBJ2-3; D perhaps matches TRBD2 (5 bases). Germline CDR1 SGHAT, CDR2 FQNNGV. With 4 bases removed from V and 11 bases from J, the gap between germline ends came to 16 bases. CDR3 length equals 13 residues. This chain's CDR3 is CASSSLLEMRQYF. Here the CDR3 DNA reads TGTGCCAGCAGCTCCTTACTAGAGATGAGGCAGTATTTT. Full variable domain (remainder filled in from reference TRBV11-2 and TRBJ2-3): EAGVAQSPRYKIIEKRQSVAFWCNPISGHATLYWYQQILGQGPKLLIQFQNNGVVDDSQLPKDRFSAERLKGVDSTLKIQPAKLEDSAVYLCASSSLLEMRQYFGPGTRLTVL.

The CDR3 nucleotides read TGTGCCAGCAGTTACCGTTCCCGGGAGACCCAGTACTTC. Its protein product is CASSYRSRETQYF. The gene calls are TRBV6-6 and TRBJ2-5; D is unclear. With 2 bases removed from V and 5 bases from J, the gap between germline ends came to 9 bases. CDR1 MNHNY and CDR2 SVGAGI come from the germline V gene (reference sequence). This CDR3 comprises 13 residues.

The chain combines TRBV9 with TRBJ2-1, with TRBD1 as a possible D gene (5 bases). CDR3 size: 15 residues. Germline V gives CDR1 SGDLS, CDR2 YYNGEE. The ends were cut back, 3 bases at V and 5 bases at J, with 15 bases in the middle. The CDR3 here is CASSAQDLIDNEQFF. In DNA, the CDR3 is TGTGCCAGCAGCGCACAGGATTTAATAGACAATGAGCAGTTCTTC.

The chain joins TRBV6-5 to TRBJ1-1; D not resolved. The V gene lost 0 bases and the J gene lost 0 bases, with 8 bases spanning the gap. CDR1 is MNHEY and CDR2 is SVGAGI in the germline V gene. CDR3 length: 15 amino acids. CDR3 sequence reads: CASSYSRSMNTEAFF. For the CDR3, the DNA is TGTGCCAGCAGTTACTCGAGGAGCATGAACACTGAAGCTTTCTTT.

CDR3 in amino acids: CASSHGTGVETEAFF. In nucleotides, the CDR3 is TGTGCCAGCAGCCACGGGACAGGGGTCGAGACTGAAGCTTTCTTT. The chain combines TRBV4-2 with TRBJ1-1; TRBD1 matches 10 bases. CDR1 and CDR2 (germline): LGHNA, YNFKEQ. The CDR3 totals 15 residues. V was pared by 3 bases and J by 5 bases, with 6 bases of the junction left unmatched.

The genes are TRBV5-1 and TRBJ1-3; TRBD1 matches at 7 bases. This CDR3 is built from 16 residues. Germline V gene data show CDR1 as SGHRS and CDR2 as YFSETQ. The trim removed 4 bases at V and 0 bases at J, leaving 7 bases unmatched. The CDR3 loop reads CASSPRGTVSGNTIYF. The CDR3 coding sequence is TGCGCCAGCAGCCCGAGGGGGACAGTCTCTGGAAACACCATATATTTT.

The chain is built from TRBV19 and TRBJ1-2; D is possibly TRBD1 (6 bases). V gave up 4 bases and J gave up 3 bases, with 15 bases separating them. Germline CDR1 reads LNHDA; CDR2 reads SQIVND (reference sequence). The CDR3 runs to 15 residues. In DNA form, the CDR3 reads TGTGCCAGTAGTACCCCGGGACATAAAGACTATGGCTACACCTTC. This sequence encodes CASSTPGHKDYGYTF.

The V call is TRBV4-2, the J call TRBJ1-4, with D unresolved. The CDR3 is 15 amino acids. V lost 4 bases, J lost 3 bases, and 12 bases lay in between. Per germline, CDR1 LGHNA and CDR2 YNFKEQ. In nucleotides, the CDR3 is TGTGCCAGCAGCCCAGGAGGGAGGCCTAATGAAAAACTGTTTTTT. Amino acid sequence: CASSPGGRPNEKLFF.

The V gene is TRBV4-2, the J gene TRBJ1-4; perhaps TRBD1 as D (5 bases). Deletions cut 0 bases from V and 8 bases from J, with 22 bases between. This CDR3 has 18 amino acids. Germline CDR1 LGHNA, CDR2 YNFKEQ. The CDR3 nucleotides read TGTGCCAGCAGCCAAGATTGGGTAGGGGCTAGTATGGGGGAAAAACTGTTTTTT. It yields the protein CASSQDWVGASMGEKLFF.

As for this clone: The identical CDR3 is also encoded by other nucleotide sequences in the sample. DNA for the CDR3: TGTGCCAGCAGCCAGGACACTGAAGCTTTCTTT. Translating gives CASSQDTEAFF. This chain connects TRBV2 to TRBJ1-1; D is uncertain. CDR3 length: 11 residues. V was pared by 6 bases and J by 3 bases, with 5 bases between. CDR1 SNHLY and CDR2 FYNNEI come from the germline V gene.

J is TRBJ1-1 and V is TRBV11-2; possible D gene TRBD1, 5 bases. This CDR3 region has 13 residues. From germline, CDR1 is SGHAT and CDR2 FQNNGV. V was clipped by 4 bases and J by 3 bases, with 9 bases between them. CDR3 in amino acids: CASSSRVDTEAFF. The CDR3 DNA is TGTGCCAGCAGCTCCAGGGTCGACACTGAAGCTTTCTTT.

This rearrangement joins TRBV12-3 or TRBV12-4 to TRBJ1-2, with 7 bases matching TRBD1. CDR3 length equals 13 residues. V was pared by 5 bases and J by 4 bases, with 4 bases of the junction left unmatched. CDR3 region: CASSRQGIYGYTF. Here the CDR3 DNA reads TGTGCCAGCAGTCGACAGGGAATCTATGGCTACACCTTC.

The chain joins TRBV7-2 to TRBJ2-5; D is possibly TRBD2 (7 bases). The CDR3 has 13 residues. Between the trimmed V and J ends, which lost 3 bases and 7 bases, there was a span of 12 bases. Looked up from germline, CDR1 is SGHTA and CDR2 is FQGNSA. The CDR3 sequence: CASSFHRGGTQYF. The CDR3, as DNA: TGTGCCAGCAGCTTCCATAGGGGGGGGACCCAGTACTTC.

This clone has just a few counts. This rearrangement joins TRBV30 to TRBJ2-7, with 8 bases fitting TRBD1. This CDR3 contains 15 residues. V lost 4 bases and J lost 2; bases outside the gene matches: 10. CDR1 is GTSNPN and CDR2 is SVGIG in the germline V gene (reference sequence). The CDR3, as DNA: TGTGCCTGGAACCTCGCCGGGACAGGACCCTACGAGCAGTACTTC. Its protein is CAWNLAGTGPYEQYF.

The chain is built from TRBV5-1 and TRBJ2-6; TRBD1 is a possible D gene (6 bases). In germline, CDR1 is SGHRS, CDR2 YFSETQ. The CDR3 spans 18 residues. V lost 0 bases and J lost 0, with 13 bases in between. The CDR3 loop is CASSLADSTFSGANVLTF. The CDR3 nucleotides read TGCGCCAGCAGCTTGGCGGACAGCACCTTCTCTGGGGCCAACGTCCTGACTTTC.

The chain combines TRBV5-1 with TRBJ2-1; 12 nucleotides agree with TRBD2. V dropped 0 bases and J dropped 10; count of bases not matched to a gene: 5. The CDR3 is 15 residues long. Germline CDR1 is SGHRS and CDR2 is YFSETQ. The CDR3 protein is CASSLDLAGGGEQFF. DNA of the CDR3: TGCGCCAGCAGCTTGGACCTAGCGGGAGGGGGCGAGCAGTTCTTC.

For the CDR3, the DNA is TGTGCCAGCAGTGCGACAGGGGGCCCCCGGGAAAAACTGTTTTTT. This codes for CASSATGGPREKLFF. The chain is built from TRBV25-1 and TRBJ1-4; 10 nucleotides align to TRBD1. CDR3 length: 15 amino acids. The V gene's germline CDR1 is MGHDK and CDR2 SYGVNS. V gave up 4 bases and J gave up 8 bases; unmatched junction bases: 7. The full variable domain, its missing parts supplied by reference TRBV25-1 and TRBJ1-4, is EADIYQTPRYLVIGTGKKITLECSQTMGHDKMYWYQQDPGMELHLIHYSYGVNSTEKGDLSSESTVSRIRTEHFPLTLESARPSHTSQYLCASSATGGPREKLFFGSGTQLSVL.

The chain combines TRBV9 with TRBJ2-3; 14 bases fit TRBD2. The CDR3 is 16 residues long. Germline CDR1 reads SGDLS; CDR2 reads YYNGEE. V lost 5 bases and J lost 6; bases outside the gene matches: 8. CDR3 sequence: CASSKYGTSGSDTQYF. Here the CDR3 DNA reads TGTGCCAGCAGTAAGTACGGGACTAGCGGGAGTGATACGCAGTATTTT.

The gene calls are TRBV10-1 and TRBJ2-3; D call uncertain. This CDR3 has 15 amino acids. V was shortened by 0 bases and J by 0 bases, with 7 bases between the two germline ends. The germline gives CDR1 WNHNN, CDR2 SYGVQD (reference sequence). The CDR3 DNA reads TGCGCCAGCAGTGAGTCGACTCACAGCACAGATACGCAGTATTTT. This translates into CASSESTHSTDTQYF.